The present T cell receptor (beta chain) was sequenced within a study of cytomegalovirus exposure and HLA in healthy donors. Notes on the study in general: There was a cluster of highly shared sequence variants that was likely a sequencing artifact.

Germline CDR1 is SNHLY and CDR2 is FYNNEI. Trimming left V 7 bases short and J 4 bases short, with 11 bases between. CDR3 length: 13 amino acids. The PCR had 60 Vbeta and 13 Jbeta primers. TCRdb keeps only in-frame clones here, not all; method: immunoSEQ multiplex PCR. The sample includes around 140,000 clones, around 81% of them seen just once. In the case of this clone: The antigen remains undetermined.

The rearrangement joins TRBV2 to TRBJ2-1, with D perhaps TRBD2 (5 bases). The sequence was obtained from a man aged 45-65 years in good health and CMV-seronegative. The sample was PBMCs. CDR3 residues: CASILDLYNEQFF. The CDR3 DNA sequence: TGTGCCAGCATCTTGGACTTGTACAATGAGCAGTTCTTC.